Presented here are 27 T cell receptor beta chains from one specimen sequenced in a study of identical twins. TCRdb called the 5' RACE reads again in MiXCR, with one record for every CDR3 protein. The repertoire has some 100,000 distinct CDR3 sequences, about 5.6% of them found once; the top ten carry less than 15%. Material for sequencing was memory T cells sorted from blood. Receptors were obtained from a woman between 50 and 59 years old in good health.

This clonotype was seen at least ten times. In DNA form, the CDR3 reads TGTGCCAGCAGCTTGGACGGGGCGGGACTCTCCTACAATGAGCAGTTCTTC. Translated: CASSLDGAGLSYNEQFF. This chain connects TRBV5-6 to TRBJ2-1; perhaps TRBD2 as D (6 bases). CDR1 and CDR2 from the germline V gene are SGHDT and YYEEEE. V was shortened by 0 bases and J by 0 bases, with 13 bases between the two germline ends. There are 17 residues in the CDR3.

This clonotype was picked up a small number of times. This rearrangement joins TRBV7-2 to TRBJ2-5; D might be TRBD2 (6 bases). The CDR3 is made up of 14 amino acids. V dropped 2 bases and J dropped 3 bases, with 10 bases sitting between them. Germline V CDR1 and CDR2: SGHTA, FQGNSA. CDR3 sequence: CASSLSIAEETQYF. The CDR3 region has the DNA TGTGCCAGCAGCTTATCGATAGCGGAAGAGACCCAGTACTTC.

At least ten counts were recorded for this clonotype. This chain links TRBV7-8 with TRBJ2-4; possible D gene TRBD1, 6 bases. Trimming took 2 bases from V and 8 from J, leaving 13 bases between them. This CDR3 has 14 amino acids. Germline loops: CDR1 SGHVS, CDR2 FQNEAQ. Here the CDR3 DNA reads TGTGCCAGCAGCTTAAGGGCAGGGGCAGACATTCAGTACTTC. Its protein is CASSLRAGADIQYF.

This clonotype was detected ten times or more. CDR3: CASSLTRGLLSSYNEQFF. CDR3 sequence (DNA): TGTGCCAGCAGTTTAACCCGGGGACTGCTGAGCTCCTACAATGAGCAGTTCTTC. This rearrangement joins TRBV12-3 or TRBV12-4 to TRBJ2-1, with a weak D call TRBD2 (6 bases). Between the trimmed V and J ends, which lost 2 bases and 0 bases, there was a span of 17 bases. There are 18 residues in the CDR3.

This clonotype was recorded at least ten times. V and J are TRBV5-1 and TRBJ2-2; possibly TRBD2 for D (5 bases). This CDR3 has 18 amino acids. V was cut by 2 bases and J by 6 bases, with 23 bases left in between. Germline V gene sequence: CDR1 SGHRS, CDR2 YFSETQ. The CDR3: CASSFVADWRGKAGELFF. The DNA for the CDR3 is TGCGCCAGCAGCTTTGTCGCCGACTGGAGAGGGAAGGCCGGGGAGCTGTTTTTT.

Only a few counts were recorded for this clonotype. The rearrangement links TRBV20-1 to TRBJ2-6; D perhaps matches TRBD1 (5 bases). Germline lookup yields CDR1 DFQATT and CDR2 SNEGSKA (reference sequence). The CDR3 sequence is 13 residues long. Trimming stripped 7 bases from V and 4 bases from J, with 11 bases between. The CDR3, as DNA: TGCAGTGTCAGGGAATCCGGGGCCAACGTCCTGACTTTC. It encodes CSVRESGANVLTF.

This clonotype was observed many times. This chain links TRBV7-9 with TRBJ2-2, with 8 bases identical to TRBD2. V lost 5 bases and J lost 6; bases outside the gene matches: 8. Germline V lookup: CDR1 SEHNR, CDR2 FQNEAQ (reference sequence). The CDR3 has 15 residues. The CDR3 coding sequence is TGTGCCAGCAGCCGGGAGGGCCCGGAGGCCGGGGAGCTGTTTTTT. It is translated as CASSREGPEAGELFF.

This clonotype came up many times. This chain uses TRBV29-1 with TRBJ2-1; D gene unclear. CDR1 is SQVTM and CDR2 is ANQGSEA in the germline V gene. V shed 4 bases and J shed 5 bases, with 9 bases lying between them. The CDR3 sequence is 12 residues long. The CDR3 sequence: CSVALFNNEQFF. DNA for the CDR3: TGCAGCGTTGCCCTCTTCAACAATGAGCAGTTCTTC.

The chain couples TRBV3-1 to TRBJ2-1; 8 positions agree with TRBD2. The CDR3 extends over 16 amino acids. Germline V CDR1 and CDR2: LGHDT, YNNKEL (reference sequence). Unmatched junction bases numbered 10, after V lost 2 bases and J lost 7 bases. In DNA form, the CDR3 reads TGTGCCAGCAGCCAACCCCGGGGGGGAGGGTTGAATGAGCAGTTCTTC. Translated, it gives CASSQPRGGGLNEQFF.

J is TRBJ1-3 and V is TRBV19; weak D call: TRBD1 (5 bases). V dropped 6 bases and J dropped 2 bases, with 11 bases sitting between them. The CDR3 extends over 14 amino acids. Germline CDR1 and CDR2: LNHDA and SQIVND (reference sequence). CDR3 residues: CASRKGGAGNTIYF. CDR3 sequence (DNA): TGTGCCAGTAGGAAGGGAGGGGCTGGAAACACCATATATTTT.

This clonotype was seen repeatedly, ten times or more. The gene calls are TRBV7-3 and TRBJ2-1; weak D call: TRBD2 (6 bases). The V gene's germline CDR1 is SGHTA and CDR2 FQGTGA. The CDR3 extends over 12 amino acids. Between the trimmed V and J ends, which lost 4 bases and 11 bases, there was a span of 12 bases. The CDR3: CASSSDYTKQFF. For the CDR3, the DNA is TGTGCCAGCAGCTCGGACTATACGAAGCAGTTCTTC.

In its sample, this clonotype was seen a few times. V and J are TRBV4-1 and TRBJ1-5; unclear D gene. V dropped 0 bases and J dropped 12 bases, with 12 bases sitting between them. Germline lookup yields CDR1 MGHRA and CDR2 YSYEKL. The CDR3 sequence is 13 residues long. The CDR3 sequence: CASSQDRGNIQHF. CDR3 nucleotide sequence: TGCGCCAGCAGCCAAGACCGAGGGAATATCCAGCATTTT.

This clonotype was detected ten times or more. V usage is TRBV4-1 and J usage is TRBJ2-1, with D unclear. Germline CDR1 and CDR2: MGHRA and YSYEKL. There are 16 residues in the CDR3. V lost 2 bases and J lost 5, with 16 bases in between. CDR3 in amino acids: CASSQLDLLTHNEQFF. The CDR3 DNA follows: TGCGCCAGCAGCCAACTTGACCTTTTAACCCACAATGAGCAGTTCTTC.

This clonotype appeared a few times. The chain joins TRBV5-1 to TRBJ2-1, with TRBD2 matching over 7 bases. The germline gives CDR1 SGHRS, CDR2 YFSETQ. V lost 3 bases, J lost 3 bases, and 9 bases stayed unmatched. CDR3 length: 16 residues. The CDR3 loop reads CASSYSGTTSYNEQFF. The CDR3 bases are TGCGCCAGCAGCTACTCCGGGACTACGAGCTACAATGAGCAGTTCTTC.

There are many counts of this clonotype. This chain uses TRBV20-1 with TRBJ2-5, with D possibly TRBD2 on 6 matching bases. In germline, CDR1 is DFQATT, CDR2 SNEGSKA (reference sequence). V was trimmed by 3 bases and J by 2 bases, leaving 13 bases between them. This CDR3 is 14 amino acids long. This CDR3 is CSARPPRGQETQYF. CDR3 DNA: TGCAGTGCTAGGCCCCCGCGGGGACAAGAGACCCAGTACTTC.

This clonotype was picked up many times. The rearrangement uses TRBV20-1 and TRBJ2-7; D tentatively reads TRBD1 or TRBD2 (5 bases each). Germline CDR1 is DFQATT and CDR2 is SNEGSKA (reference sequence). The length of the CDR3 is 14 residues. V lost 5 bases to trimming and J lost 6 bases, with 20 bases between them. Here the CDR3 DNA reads TGCAGTGCTCGCGGAAGGGACCGTGTAGGCGAGCAGTACTTC. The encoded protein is CSARGRDRVGEQYF.

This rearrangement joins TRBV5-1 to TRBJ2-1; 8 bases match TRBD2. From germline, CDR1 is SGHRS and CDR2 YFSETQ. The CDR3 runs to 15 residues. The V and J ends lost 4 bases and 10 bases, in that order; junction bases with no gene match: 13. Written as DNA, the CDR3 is TGCGCCAGCAGCCCCCTGGGCCTAGCGGGTGGCGAGCAGTTCTTC. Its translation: CASSPLGLAGGEQFF.

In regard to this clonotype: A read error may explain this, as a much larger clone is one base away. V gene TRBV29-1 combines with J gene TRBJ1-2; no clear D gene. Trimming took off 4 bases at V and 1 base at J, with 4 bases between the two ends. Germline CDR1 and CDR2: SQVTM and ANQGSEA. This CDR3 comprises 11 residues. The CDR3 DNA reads TGCAGCGTTGGGGATAACTATGGCTACACCTTC. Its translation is CSVGDNYGYTF. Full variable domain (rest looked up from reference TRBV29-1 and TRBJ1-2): SAVISQKPSRDICQRGTSLTIQCQVDSQVTMMFWYRQQPGQSLTLIATANQGSEATYESGFVIDKFPISRPNLTFSTLTVSNMSPEDSSIYLCSVGDNYGYTFGSGTRLTVV.

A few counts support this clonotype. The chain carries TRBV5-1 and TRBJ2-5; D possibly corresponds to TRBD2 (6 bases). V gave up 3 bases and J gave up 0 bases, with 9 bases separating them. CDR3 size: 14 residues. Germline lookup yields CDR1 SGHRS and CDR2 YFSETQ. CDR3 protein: CASSYGTYQETQYF. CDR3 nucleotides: TGCGCCAGCAGCTACGGGACTTACCAAGAGACCCAGTACTTC. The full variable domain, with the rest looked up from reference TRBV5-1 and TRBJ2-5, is KAGVTQTPRYLIKTRGQQVTLSCSPISGHRSVSWYQQTPGQGLQFLFEYFSETQRNKGNFPGRFSGRQFSNSRSEMNVSTLELGDSALYLCASSYGTYQETQYFGPGTRLLVL.

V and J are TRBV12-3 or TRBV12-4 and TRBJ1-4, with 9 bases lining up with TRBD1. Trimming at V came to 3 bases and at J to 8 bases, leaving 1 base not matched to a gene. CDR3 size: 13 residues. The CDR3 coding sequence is TGTGCCAGCAGTTTGGGGACAGGGGAAAAACTGTTTTTT. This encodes CASSLGTGEKLFF.

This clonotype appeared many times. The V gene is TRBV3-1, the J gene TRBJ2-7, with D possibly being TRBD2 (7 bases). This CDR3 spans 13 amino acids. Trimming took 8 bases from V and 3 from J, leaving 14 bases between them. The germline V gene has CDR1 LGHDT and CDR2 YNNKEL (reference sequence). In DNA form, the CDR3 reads TGTGCCAGCCAGGGGAGGGGGGTCTACGAGCAGTACTTC. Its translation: CASQGRGVYEQYF.

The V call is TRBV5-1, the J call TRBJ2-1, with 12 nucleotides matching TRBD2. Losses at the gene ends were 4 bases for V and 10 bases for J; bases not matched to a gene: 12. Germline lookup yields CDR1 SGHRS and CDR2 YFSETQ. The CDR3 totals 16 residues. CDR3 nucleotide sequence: TGCGCCAGCAGCCTCACTGAAGCTAGCGGGAGGGCCGAGCAGTTCTTC. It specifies CASSLTEASGRAEQFF.

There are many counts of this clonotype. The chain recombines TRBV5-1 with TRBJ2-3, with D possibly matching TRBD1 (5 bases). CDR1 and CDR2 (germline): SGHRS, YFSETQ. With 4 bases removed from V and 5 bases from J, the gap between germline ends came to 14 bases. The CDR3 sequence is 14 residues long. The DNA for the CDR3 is TGCGCCAGCAGCACGACGACAGTCCAAGATACGCAGTATTTT. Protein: CASSTTTVQDTQYF.

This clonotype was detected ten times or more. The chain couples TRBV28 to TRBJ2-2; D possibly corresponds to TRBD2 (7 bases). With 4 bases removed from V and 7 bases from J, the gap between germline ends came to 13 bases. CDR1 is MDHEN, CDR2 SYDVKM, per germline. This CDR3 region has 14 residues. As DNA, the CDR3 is TGTGCCAGCAGTTCCGGGGGGCGCCTCGGGGAGCTGTTTTTT. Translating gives CASSSGGRLGELFF.

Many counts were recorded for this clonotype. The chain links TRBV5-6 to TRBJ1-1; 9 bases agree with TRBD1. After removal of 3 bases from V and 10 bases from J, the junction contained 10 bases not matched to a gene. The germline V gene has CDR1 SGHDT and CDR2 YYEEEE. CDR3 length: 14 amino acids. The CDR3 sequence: CASSSGQGTGGAFF. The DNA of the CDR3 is TGTGCCAGCAGCTCCGGACAGGGGACCGGGGGAGCTTTCTTT.

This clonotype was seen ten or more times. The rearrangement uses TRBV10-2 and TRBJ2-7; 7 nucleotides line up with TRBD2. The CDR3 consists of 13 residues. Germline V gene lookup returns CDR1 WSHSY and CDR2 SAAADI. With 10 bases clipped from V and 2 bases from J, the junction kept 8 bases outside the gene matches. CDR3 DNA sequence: TGCGCCACTTTGGGCGGGAGTACCTACGAGCAGTACTTC. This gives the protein CATLGGSTYEQYF.

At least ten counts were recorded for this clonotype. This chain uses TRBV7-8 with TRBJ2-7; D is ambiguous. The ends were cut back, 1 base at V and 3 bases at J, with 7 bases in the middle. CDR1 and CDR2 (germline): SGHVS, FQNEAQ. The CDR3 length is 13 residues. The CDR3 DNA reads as TGTGCCAGCAGCTTAGGGCTTCGCTACGAGCAGTACGTC. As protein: CASSLGLRYEQYV.